The rows below give T cell receptor beta chains drawn from one sample of a study of cytomegalovirus exposure and HLA in healthy donors. Clones were read by immunoSEQ multiplex PCR, and TCRdb kept only the in-frame ones, dropping some. This sample has hundreds of thousands of clones, with around 85% found just once. Source material: PBMCs. These TCRs come from a woman aged 25 to 39 in good health and CMV-seropositive. Both conserved end residues are part of each CDR3. A D gene is named only where the DNA matches it firmly. The size field is filled for only some rows; it gives once, few, many or a size class.

D: TRBD1
J: TRBJ2-7
V: TRBV7-9
size: NA
DNA: TGTGCCAGCAGCCAGGGACAGCGAATGATGGACGAGCAGTACTTC
CDR3: CASSQGQRMMDEQYF

D: TRBD1
J: TRBJ1-1
V: TRBV28
size: NA
DNA: TGTGCCAGCAGTTTATTAGACAGGGGAGCAAGATCTGAAGCTTTCTTT
CDR3: CASSLLDRGARSEAFF

D: NA
J: TRBJ2-7
V: TRBV18
size: NA
DNA: TGTGCCAGCTCACCCGTTTTTAACGAGCAGTACTTC
CDR3: CASSPVFNEQYF

D: NA
J: TRBJ1-4
V: TRBV21-1
size: NA
DNA: TGTGCCAGCAGGACGAAGCGGGGACACCGTGGTCTGTTTTTT
CDR3: CASRTKRGHRGLFF

D: NA
J: TRBJ2-2
V: TRBV19
size: NA
DNA: TGTGCCAGTAGTCCGGACAGTCGCACCGGGGAGCTGTTTTTT
CDR3: CASSPDSRTGELFF

D: NA
J: TRBJ1-2
V: TRBV7-9
size: few
DNA: TGTGCCACCAACAGACAGGCATATGGCTACACCTTC
CDR3: CATNRQAYGYTF

D: NA
J: TRBJ1-1
V: TRBV29-1
size: NA
DNA: TGCAGCACCAGGGGCCAGTACACTGAAGCTTTCTTT
CDR3: CSTRGQYTEAFF

D: NA
J: TRBJ2-2
V: TRBV18
size: NA
DNA: TGTGCCAGCTCACCACCGCAGATCACGCCCCCGGGGTACACCGGGGAGCTGTTTTTT
CDR3: CASSPPQITPPGYTGELFF

D: TRBD2
J: TRBJ2-7
V: TRBV18
size: NA
DNA: TGTGCCAGCTCACCGACCAAGCAAGCGGGGGTCTACGAGCAGTACTTC
CDR3: CASSPTKQAGVYEQYF

D: TRBD2
J: TRBJ2-3
V: TRBV14
size: NA
DNA: TGTGCCAGCAGCTACGGGACTATAGCAGATACGCAGTATTTT
CDR3: CASSYGTIADTQYF

D: TRBD2
J: TRBJ2-1
V: TRBV11-2
size: NA
DNA: TGTGCCAGCAGCTTAGGGACTAGCGGATACTCCTACAATGAGCAGTTCTTC
CDR3: CASSLGTSGYSYNEQFF

D: NA
J: TRBJ1-2
V: TRBV9
size: NA
DNA: TGTGCCAGCAGCGTAGGAGTCGGGGGGGGTAGCTATGGCTACACCTTC
CDR3: CASSVGVGGGSYGYTF

D: TRBD2
J: TRBJ2-7
V: TRBV10-3
size: NA
DNA: TGTGCCACCCAACCAACTAGCGGGGTTTCCTACGAGCAGTACTTC
CDR3: CATQPTSGVSYEQYF

D: NA
J: TRBJ1-1
V: TRBV13
size: NA
DNA: TGTGCCAGCAGCTTATTGGCGAACACTGAAGCTTTCTTT
CDR3: CASSLLANTEAFF

D: TRBD1
J: TRBJ2-7
V: TRBV6-1
size: NA
DNA: TGTGCCAGCAGTGGTATCACCGGGACAGGGTGGTCCTACGAGCAGTACTTC
CDR3: CASSGITGTGWSYEQYF

D: TRBD2
J: TRBJ2-7
V: TRBV27
size: NA
DNA: TGTGCCAGCACGAAGACTAGCGGGAGACAGGGGGCCTACGAGCAGTACTTC
CDR3: CASTKTSGRQGAYEQYF

D: NA
J: TRBJ2-2
V: TRBV11-3
size: few
DNA: TGTGCCAGCAGCTTCGTCGTCCCCGGGGAGCTGTTTTTT
CDR3: CASSFVVPGELFF